Each of the 17 T cell receptor beta chains below was sequenced from the same sample in a study of blood T cell repertoires in COVID-19. Data came from immunoSEQ multiplex PCR; TCRdb stores just in-frame clones and leaves some out. Altogether around 280,000 clones are present, over 80% being singletons, with the ten largest covering around 3.7%. The sequencing input was peripheral blood. These receptors all stem from a woman aged 45-60 years with active or convalescent COVID-19.

This chain uses TRBV5-1 with TRBJ2-5; 9 bases line up with TRBD2. Germline V lookup: CDR1 SGHRS, CDR2 YFSETQ. CDR3 size: 14 residues. V shed 4 bases and J 3 bases; nucleotides not matched to a gene: 4. Here the CDR3 reads CASSRASGKETQYF. Written as DNA, the CDR3 is TGCGCCAGCAGCCGCGCTAGCGGGAAAGAGACCCAGTACTTC.

The chain joins TRBV14 to TRBJ1-1; D may be TRBD1 (5 bases). This CDR3 region has 14 residues. Germline-derived CDR1 and CDR2 are SGHDN and FVKESK. The germline V and J ends were trimmed by 4 bases and 2 bases, with 11 bases remaining between them. CDR3 nucleotides: TGTGCCAGCAGCCCACAGGTCGTCAACACTGAAGCTTTCTTT. Encoded protein: CASSPQVVNTEAFF. Based on the CDR3 plus reference TRBV14 and TRBJ1-1, the full variable domain is EAGVTQFPSHSVIEKGQTVTLRCDPISGHDNLYWYRRVMGKEIKFLLHFVKESKQDESGMPNNRFLAERTGGTYSTLKVQPAELEDSGVYFCASSPQVVNTEAFFGQGTRLTVV.

This chain uses TRBV12-3 or TRBV12-4 with TRBJ2-5; D might be TRBD2 (5 bases). V shed 3 bases and J shed 5 bases, with 7 bases lying between them. The CDR3 runs to 12 residues. The CDR3 sequence is CASSFSGETQYF. CDR3 nucleotide sequence: TGTGCCAGCAGTTTCTCGGGGGAGACCCAGTACTTC.

This clone has a handful of counts. The genes are TRBV24-1 and TRBJ2-7; 9 bases align to TRBD1. With 3 bases clipped from V and 7 bases from J, the junction kept 3 bases outside the gene matches. Germline CDR1 KGHDR, CDR2 SFDVKD. CDR3 length: 13 residues. As DNA, the CDR3 is TGTGCCACCAGTGATCGCGGGACAGGGGAGCAGTACTTC. It is translated as CATSDRGTGEQYF.

V and J are TRBV28 and TRBJ2-7; TRBD1 is a possible D gene (6 bases). Deletions cut 5 bases from V and 0 bases from J, with 14 bases between. This CDR3 spans 15 amino acids. Per the germline V gene, CDR1 is MDHEN and CDR2 is SYDVKM. The CDR3 is CASSTSSGASYEQYF. CDR3 bases: TGTGCCAGCAGTACTTCCTCAGGGGCCTCCTACGAGCAGTACTTC.

The chain has TRBV6-5 and TRBJ1-1; D may be TRBD1 (5 bases). The germline gives CDR1 MNHEY, CDR2 SVGAGI. This CDR3 contains 14 residues. V lost 2 bases and J lost 8, with 15 bases in between. The CDR3 DNA sequence: TGTGCCAGCAGTTACCCCTCTCTGTCAGGGGAAGCTTTCTTT. As protein: CASSYPSLSGEAFF.

The V call is TRBV5-1, the J call TRBJ1-1; 7 bases line up with TRBD1. The V segment lost 6 bases and the J segment 5 bases; nucleotides outside the gene matches: 7. Germline values: CDR1 SGHRS, CDR2 YFSETQ. This CDR3 is built from 13 residues. The CDR3 DNA follows: TGCGCCAGCAAGGCAGGGGGTCGGACTGAAGCTTTCTTT. Its protein is CASKAGGRTEAFF.

This chain's CDR3 is CASSFGTGKETQYF. As DNA, the CDR3 is TGTGCCAGCAGCTTTGGGACAGGCAAAGAGACCCAGTACTTC. The chain is built from TRBV5-6 and TRBJ2-5; TRBD1 aligns across 8 bases. Trimming removed 2 bases from V and 3 bases from J; junction bases left unmatched: 3. The germline CDR1 and CDR2 sequences are SGHDT and YYEEEE. The length of the CDR3 is 14 residues.

V and J are TRBV19 and TRBJ2-2; D is possibly TRBD1 (5 bases). Germline values: CDR1 LNHDA, CDR2 SQIVND (reference sequence). Deletions cut 3 bases from V and 0 bases from J, with 8 bases between. The CDR3 is 15 residues long. CDR3 DNA sequence: TGTGCCAGTAGTATTCAGGGCTCGAACACCGGGGAGCTGTTTTTT. This sequence encodes CASSIQGSNTGELFF.

This rearrangement joins TRBV5-4 to TRBJ2-1; D is unresolved. The ends were cut back, 1 base at V and 5 bases at J, with 7 bases in the middle. The CDR3 sequence is 13 residues long. Germline V gives CDR1 SGHNT, CDR2 YYREEE (reference sequence). The CDR3 loop is CASSLNTNNEQFF. The CDR3 region has the DNA TGTGCCAGCAGCTTGAACACCAACAATGAGCAGTTCTTC.

The chain joins TRBV19 to TRBJ1-2, with a tentative D call TRBD1 (6 bases). The germline V gene has CDR1 LNHDA and CDR2 SQIVND (reference sequence). V shed 7 bases and J shed 2 bases, with 14 bases lying between them. The CDR3 sequence is 14 residues long. The CDR3 loop is CASNAQGRNYGYTF. The CDR3 DNA reads as TGTGCCAGTAATGCCCAGGGGCGGAACTATGGCTACACCTTC. The full variable domain, rest sourced from reference TRBV19 and TRBJ1-2, is DGGITQSPKYLFRKEGQNVTLSCEQNLNHDAMYWYRQDPGQGLRLIYYSQIVNDFQKGDIAEGYSVSREKKESFPLTVTSAQKNPTAFYLCASNAQGRNYGYTFGSGTRLTVV.

The genes are TRBV5-4 and TRBJ2-4, with 8 bases identical to TRBD2. The length of the CDR3 is 13 residues. The germline CDR1 and CDR2 sequences are SGHNT and YYREEE (reference sequence). V was clipped by 4 bases and J by 7 bases; unmatched bases: 4. The CDR3 sequence: CASSPGGENIQYF. The DNA for the CDR3 is TGTGCCAGCAGCCCCGGGGGGGAGAACATTCAGTACTTC.

The chain uses TRBV7-3 and TRBJ1-1; D perhaps matches TRBD1 (6 bases). Trimming left V 5 bases short and J 4 bases short, with 11 bases between. The CDR3 totals 13 residues. The V gene's germline CDR1 is SGHTA and CDR2 FQGTGA. The CDR3 spells CASSPDRSTEAFF. CDR3 nucleotide sequence: TGTGCCAGCAGCCCAGACAGGAGCACTGAAGCTTTCTTT.

This clone has a single count. The chain combines TRBV12-3 or TRBV12-4 with TRBJ2-5; 7 positions agree with TRBD1. The CDR3 runs to 13 residues. The chain's CDR3 is CATGQPHQETQYF. CDR3 nucleotide sequence: TGTGCTACGGGACAGCCGCACCAAGAGACCCAGTACTTC.

This sequence joins TRBV5-1 and TRBJ2-1; 10 positions agree with TRBD2. Germline trimming cut 0 bases from V and 0 bases from J; bases unmatched to any gene: 0. The CDR3 is 16 amino acids. CDR1 is SGHRS and CDR2 is YFSETQ in the germline V gene. CDR3 sequence reads: CASSLASGSSYNEQFF. The CDR3 nucleotides read TGCGCCAGCAGCTTGGCTAGCGGGAGCTCCTACAATGAGCAGTTCTTC.

The V gene is TRBV7-9, the J gene TRBJ1-2, with 8 bases identical to TRBD1. Per the germline V gene, CDR1 is SEHNR and CDR2 is FQNEAQ (reference sequence). The CDR3 is 14 residues long. The J segment lost 8 bases and the V segment lost 2 bases, leaving 7 bases of the junction unmatched. The CDR3 spells CASSLYAGGQGYTF. DNA for the CDR3: TGTGCCAGCAGCTTATATGCAGGGGGCCAAGGCTACACCTTC.

V usage is TRBV5-5 and J usage is TRBJ2-3; perhaps TRBD1 as D (6 bases). Germline V CDR1 and CDR2: SGHKS, YYEKEE (reference sequence). The CDR3 has 14 residues. The V end lost 1 base, the J end lost 3 bases, and 9 bases lay between the germline ends. The CDR3 spells CASSLSQGTDTQYF. CDR3 DNA: TGTGCCAGCAGCTTGTCACAGGGTACAGATACGCAGTATTTT.